The 15 T cell receptor beta chains in this list originate from one sample, sequenced in a study of tissue T cells after allogeneic stem cell transplantation. Clones were sequenced by immunoSEQ multiplex PCR, and TCRdb holds only the in-frame ones, with some missing. The sample contains a few thousand clones, roughly 45% of which appear only once. Time point: mouse harvest day 7 after allogeneic transplant. Each mouse received 10^7 T-cell-depleted marrow cells plus 10^6 splenic CD5+ T cells by tail vein. The sequenced sample consisted of lymph node tissue. These receptors were obtained from a female BALB/c mouse given C57BL/6 T cells with graft-versus-host disease after an allogeneic hematopoietic cell transplant.

A word on this clone: These gene names are mouse names. The CDR3 end lies 1 residue beyond the end of the read and is filled in from the germline J gene. This chain uses TRBV31 with TRBJ2-2, with 10 bases lining up with TRBD2. Germline V gene sequence: CDR1 GKSSPN, CDR2 SITVG. Trimming cost V 5 bases and J 0 bases; bases outside gene matches: 3. The CDR3 runs 15 residues. This CDR3 is CAWPTGGANTGQLYF. The covered CDR3 bases are TGTGCCTGGCCCACTGGGGGGGCAAACACCGGGCAGCTCTAC. Full variable domain (remainder filled in from reference TRBV31 and TRBJ2-2): AQTIHQWPVAEIKAVGSPLSLGCTIKGKSSPNLYWYWQATGGTLQQLFYSITVGQVESVVQLNLSASRPKDDQFILSTEKLLLSHSGFYLCAWPTGGANTGQLYFGEGSKLTVL.

This clone was seen a few times. Mouse gene names and germline throughout. The read terminates 1 residue before the CDR3 end, so the remaining end is supplied by the germline J gene. The V call is TRBV5, the J call TRBJ2-1; D call uncertain. The CDR3 runs 14 residues. V was clipped by 1 base and J by 0 bases, with 4 bases between them. Germline-derived CDR1 and CDR2 are LGHNA and YNLKQL (reference sequence). The CDR3 sequence: CASSQALNYAEQFF. CDR3 bases read: TGTGCCAGCAGCCAAGCTCTTAACTATGCTGAGCAGTTC.

The sample holds a few counts of this clone. Mouse names are used for the genes. The sequenced fragment ends 1 residue before the CDR3 boundary, so the rest is inferred from the germline J gene. This sample includes further DNA sequences coding for the same CDR3. The chain carries TRBV3 and TRBJ2-7; D is uncertain. Trimming removed 5 bases from V and 0 bases from J, with 5 bases in between. The V gene's germline CDR1 is SNHLY and CDR2 FYNGKV (reference sequence). The CDR3 totals 12 residues. Incomplete CDR3 DNA: TGTGCCAGCAGCCCCAGCTCCTATGAACAGTAC. Protein: CASSPSSYEQY. From start to end, the CDR3 is CASSPSSYEQYF. The variable domain in full, with the rest retrieved from reference TRBV3 and TRBJ2-7, is GPKVLQIPSHQIIDMGQMVTLNCDPVSNHLYFYWYKQILGQQMEFLVNFYNGKVMEKSKLFKDQFSVERPDGSYFTLKIQPTALEDSAVYFCASSPSSYEQYFGPGTRLTVL.

A single count supports this clone. The listed genes are named as in mouse. The sequenced fragment ends 1 residue before the CDR3 boundary, so the rest is inferred from the germline J gene. J is TRBJ2-3 and V is TRBV2; TRBD2 agrees at 8 bases. CDR1 and CDR2 from the germline V gene are LGHNA and YSYQKL. This CDR3 is built from 17 residues. Trimming removed 3 bases from V and 0 bases from J; junction bases left unmatched: 8. The CDR3 sequence is CASSHRGGRGSAETLYF. The sequenced CDR3 bases are TGTGCCAGCAGCCATCGGGGGGGGCGCGGTAGTGCAGAAACGCTGTAT.

Concerning this clone itself: The genes are named according to mouse. The read gets to within 1 residue of the CDR3 end, and the germline J gene fills in the rest. The chain carries TRBV23 and TRBJ1-6; TRBD1, the table's D call, lacks a check against the DNA. TRBJ1-6 is reported as an ORF; its role is uncertain. Germline CDR1 reads KGHTA; CDR2 reads FQNQQP. The length of the CDR3 is 15 residues. CDR3 region: CSSSQGQGGNSPLYF. The sequenced part of the CDR3 DNA is TGCTCCAGCAGTCAAGGACAGGGGGGGAATTCGCCCCTCTAC.

This clone occurred a few times. Any gene name here is a mouse gene name. The read is 1 residue too short to cover the CDR3 end, so that end is filled in from the germline J gene. The rearrangement uses TRBV12-1 and TRBJ2-2; TRBD2 aligns across 7 bases. After removal of 2 bases from V and 0 bases from J, the junction contained 5 bases not matched to a gene. This CDR3 has 16 amino acids. Germline CDR1 reads SGHSN; CDR2 reads HYEKVE. CDR3 protein: CASSPRLGSNTGQLYF. CDR3 bases read: TGTGCCAGCTCTCCTCGACTGGGATCAAACACCGGGCAGCTCTAC.

In the case of this clone: The gene symbols are mouse symbols. The CDR3 is cut off 1 residue early in the read; its end comes from the germline J gene. The chain combines TRBV3 with TRBJ1-4, with D uncertain. Trimming removed 6 bases at V and 0 bases at J, with 5 bases between. This CDR3 contains 13 residues. Germline V gene lookup returns CDR1 SNHLY and CDR2 FYNGKV (reference sequence). Incomplete CDR3 DNA: TGTGCCAGCAGGACAATTTCCAACGAAAGATTATTT. Protein sequence: CASRTISNERLF. The CDR3 as a whole reads CASRTISNERLFF. The whole variable domain, remainder taken from reference TRBV3 and TRBJ1-4, is GPKVLQIPSHQIIDMGQMVTLNCDPVSNHLYFYWYKQILGQQMEFLVNFYNGKVMEKSKLFKDQFSVERPDGSYFTLKIQPTALEDSAVYFCASRTISNERLFFGHGTKLSVL.

This clone showed up just a few times. Mouse germline and gene names are used. The CDR3 goes on 1 residue after the read ends, and that part is filled in from the germline J gene. The chain joins TRBV3 to TRBJ1-4, with D uncertain. The CDR3 sequence is 13 residues long. Germline lookup yields CDR1 SNHLY and CDR2 FYNGKV (reference sequence). The germline V and J ends were trimmed by 5 bases and 2 bases, with 6 bases remaining between them. The sequenced CDR3 bases are TGTGCCAGCAGCCTGACATCCAACGAAAGATTATTT. This gives the protein CASSLTSNERLF. The full CDR3 sequence reads CASSLTSNERLFF.

This clone has just a few counts. Gene names denote mouse genes. The read is 1 residue too short to cover the CDR3 end, so that end is filled in from the germline J gene. This sequence joins TRBV3 and TRBJ2-3; TRBD1 is a possible D gene (6 bases). CDR3 length: 14 residues. Per germline, CDR1 SNHLY and CDR2 FYNGKV (reference sequence). The V end lost 3 bases, the J end lost 1 base, and 8 bases lay between the germline ends. CDR3 protein: CASSLGQGAETLYF. CDR3 bases read: TGTGCCAGCAGCTTGGGACAAGGTGCAGAAACGCTGTAT.

As regards this clone: Gene names follow the mouse nomenclature. Sequencing ends 1 residue short of the CDR3 end; the germline J gene provides the rest. The chain joins TRBV16 to TRBJ2-4; 7 bases fit TRBD2. The germline V gene has CDR1 SGHSA and CDR2 FRNQAP. The ends lost 6 bases at V and 0 bases at J; junction bases unmatched: 3. The CDR3 covers 14 residues. The CDR3 reads CASSPTGSQNTLYF. The CDR3 bases that were read are TGTGCAAGCAGTCCGACTGGGAGTCAAAACACCTTGTAC.

Remarks on this clone: Mouse germline and gene names are used. The read falls 1 residue short of the CDR3 end, and the missing part is taken from the germline J gene. The chain recombines TRBV26 with TRBJ1-3; 8 positions match TRBD1. The CDR3 sequence is 14 residues long. The V and J ends lost 4 bases and 4 bases, in that order; junction bases with no gene match: 3. The V gene's germline CDR1 is KGHPV and CDR2 FQNQEV (reference sequence). Incomplete CDR3 DNA: TGTGCCAGCAGTCAGACAGGGGTGGGAAATACGCTCTAT. Protein: CASSQTGVGNTLY. The entire CDR3 sequence reads CASSQTGVGNTLYF.

This clone is categorized as large. Mouse germline and gene names are used. The read terminates 1 residue before the CDR3 end, so the remaining end is supplied by the germline J gene. This sequence joins TRBV13-3 and TRBJ2-7; D is possibly TRBD2 (5 bases). The CDR3 extends over 11 amino acids. The V gene's germline CDR1 is NNHDY and CDR2 SYVADS. V was shortened by 6 bases and J by 6 bases, with 10 bases between the two germline ends. The CDR3 sequence is CASMAGREQYF. The part of the CDR3 DNA that was read is TGTGCCAGCATGGCTGGGCGTGAACAGTAC.

A remark on this clone: Any gene name here is a mouse gene name. The CDR3 extends 1 residue past the end of the read, so its final part is completed from the germline J gene. This sequence joins TRBV26 and TRBJ2-3; TRBD2 matches at 8 bases. The CDR3 length is 16 residues. Trimming took 0 bases from V and 1 from J; bases not matched to a gene: 3. Germline CDR1 and CDR2: KGHPV and FQNQEV (reference sequence). CDR3 sequence: CASSLSSWGGAETLYF. Partial CDR3 DNA: TGTGCCAGCAGTCTGTCGTCCTGGGGGGGTGCAGAAACGCTGTAT.

Details on this clone: The gene symbols are mouse symbols. The read terminates 1 residue before the CDR3 end, so the remaining end is supplied by the germline J gene. This sequence joins TRBV4 and TRBJ2-1; 10 nucleotides agree with TRBD2. The J segment lost 1 base and the V segment lost 3 bases, leaving 0 bases of the junction unmatched. Looked up from germline, CDR1 is LGHDT and CDR2 is YNNKQL (reference sequence). The CDR3 has 15 residues. The CDR3 DNA, read in part, is TGTGCCAGCAGCTACTGGGGGGGCAACTATGCTGAGCAGTTC. This translates into CASSYWGGNYAEQF. The CDR3 reads in full as CASSYWGGNYAEQFF. Based on the CDR3 plus reference TRBV4 and TRBJ2-1, the full variable domain is ETAVFQTPNYHVTQVGNEVSFNCKQTLGHDTMYWYKQDSKKLLKIMFSYNNKQLIVNETVPRRFSPQSSDKAHLNLRIKSVEPEDSAVYLCASSYWGGNYAEQFFGPGTRLTVL.

Remarks on this clone: Gene labels here are mouse ones. The read terminates 1 residue ahead of where the CDR3 ends, so the germline J gene completes it. The chain recombines TRBV23 with TRBJ1-3; the table's TRBD1 call for D was not verified on the DNA. Germline assignment: CDR1 KGHTA and CDR2 FQNQQP. This CDR3 has 14 amino acids. CDR3 DNA (partial): TGCTCCAGCAGTCCCGACAGGGTTGGAAATACGCTCTAT. Protein sequence: CSSSPDRVGNTLY. From start to end, the CDR3 is CSSSPDRVGNTLYF.